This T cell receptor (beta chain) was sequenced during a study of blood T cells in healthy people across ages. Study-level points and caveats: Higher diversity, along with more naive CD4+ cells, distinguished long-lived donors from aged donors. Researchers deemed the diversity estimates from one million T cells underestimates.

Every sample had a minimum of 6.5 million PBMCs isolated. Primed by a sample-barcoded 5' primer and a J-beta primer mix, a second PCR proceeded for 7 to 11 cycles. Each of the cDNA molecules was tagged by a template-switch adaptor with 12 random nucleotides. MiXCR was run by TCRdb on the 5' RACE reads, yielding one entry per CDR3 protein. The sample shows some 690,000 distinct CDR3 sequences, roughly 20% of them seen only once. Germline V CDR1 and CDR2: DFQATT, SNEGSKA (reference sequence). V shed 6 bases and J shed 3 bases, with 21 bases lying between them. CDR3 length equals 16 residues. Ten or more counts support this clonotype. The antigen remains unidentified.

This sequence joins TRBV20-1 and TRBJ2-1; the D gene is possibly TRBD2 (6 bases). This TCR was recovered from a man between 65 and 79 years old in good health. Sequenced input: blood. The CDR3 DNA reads TGCAGTGCCCCCCGCCTCGGGGTGGGGGGCTACAATGAGCAGTTCTTC. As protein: CSAPRLGVGGYNEQFF.